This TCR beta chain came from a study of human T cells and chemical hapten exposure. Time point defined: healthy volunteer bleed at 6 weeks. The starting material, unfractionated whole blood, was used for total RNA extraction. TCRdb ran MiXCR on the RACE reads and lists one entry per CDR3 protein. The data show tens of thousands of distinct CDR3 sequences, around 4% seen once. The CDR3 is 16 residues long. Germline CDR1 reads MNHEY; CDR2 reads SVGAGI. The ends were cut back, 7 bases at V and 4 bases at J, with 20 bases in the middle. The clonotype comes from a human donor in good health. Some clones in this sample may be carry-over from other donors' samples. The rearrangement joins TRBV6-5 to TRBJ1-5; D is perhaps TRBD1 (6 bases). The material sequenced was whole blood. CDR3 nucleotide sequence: TGTGCCAGCAAGTCAGGGGATGAGATAGCAAATCAGCCCCAGCATTTT. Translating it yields CASKSGDEIANQPQHF.